These T cell receptor beta chains were read from a single sample in a study of T cell repertoires in cytomegalovirus infection. Their antigens are not known. Via MiXCR, TCRdb re-called the reads, giving one row per CDR3 protein. Found here are 550,000 to 700,000 distinct CDR3 sequences, over 35% of them singletons; the top ten hold around 50%. Specimen: cultured PBMCs, collected from culture after CMV antigen stimulation. The receptor set was obtained from a human donor in good health (CMV status not recorded). Some clones in this sample may be carry-over from other donors' samples. The CDR3 runs from the conserved cysteine through the conserved F or W. Each record gives: V gene, J gene, clone size, D gene, CDR3 protein, CDR3 DNA. A D gene is named only where the DNA matches it firmly. Size tells how often a clone was seen (once, few, many) or the class of an expanded clone, and some rows leave it out.

V: TRBV12-3/TRBV12-4
J: TRBJ1-2
size: .
D: TRBD1
CDR3: CASRRTGGNYGYTF
DNA: TGTGCCAGCAGGCGGACAGGGGGCAACTATGGCTACACCTTC

V: TRBV27
J: TRBJ2-1
size: .
D: .
CDR3: CASSSPTQSNNEQFF
DNA: TGTGCCAGCAGTTCTCCAACACAGAGTAACAATGAGCAGTTCTTC

V: TRBV7-2
J: TRBJ2-1
size: many
D: .
CDR3: CASSLGSFDEQFF
DNA: TGTGCCAGCAGCTTAGGTAGCTTTGATGAGCAGTTCTTC

V: TRBV7-2
J: TRBJ1-6
size: .
D: .
CDR3: CASSLAPSPGYYNSPLHF
DNA: TGTGCCAGCAGCTTAGCACCCTCGCCGGGGTACTATAATTCACCCCTCCACTTT

V: TRBV28
J: TRBJ2-1
size: few
D: TRBD1
CDR3: CAIIQRTGVNEQFF
DNA: TGTGCCATCATTCAGAGGACAGGGGTCAATGAGCAGTTCTTC

V: TRBV7-2
J: TRBJ2-3
size: .
D: .
CDR3: CASSARLGGQSDTQYF
DNA: TGTGCCAGCAGCGCCCGACTAGGGGGACAATCAGATACGCAGTATTTT

V: TRBV11-2
J: TRBJ2-3
size: .
D: .
CDR3: CASSLYGSVGDTQYF
DNA: TGTGCCAGCAGCTTATACGGGAGTGTCGGTGATACGCAGTATTTT

V: TRBV2
J: TRBJ1-1
size: .
D: .
CDR3: CASSTSGGEAFF
DNA: TGTGCCAGCAGTACCTCGGGCGGAGAAGCTTTCTTT

V: TRBV11-2
J: TRBJ2-1
size: .
D: TRBD2
CDR3: CASSLGSSGGASEQFF
DNA: TGTGCCAGCAGCTTAGGATCTAGCGGGGGGGCAAGTGAGCAGTTCTTC

V: TRBV24-1
J: TRBJ2-5
size: .
D: .
CDR3: CATSGGPAGSETQYF
DNA: TGTGCCACCAGTGGGGGGCCAGCGGGTTCTGAGACCCAGTACTTC

V: TRBV7-2
J: TRBJ2-3
size: .
D: .
CDR3: CASSSSGWASPTDTQYF
DNA: TGTGCCAGCAGTTCGTCCGGGTGGGCGAGCCCCACAGATACGCAGTATTTT

V: TRBV7-8
J: TRBJ2-7
size: .
D: .
CDR3: CASSFMGTAIYEQYF
DNA: TGTGCCAGCAGCTTCATGGGGACGGCGATTTACGAGCAGTACTTC

V: TRBV25-1
J: TRBJ1-1
size: .
D: .
CDR3: CASSIGAEAFF
DNA: TGTGCCAGCAGTATAGGGGCTGAAGCTTTCTTT

V: TRBV7-2
J: TRBJ2-1
size: many
D: .
CDR3: CASSPAGTQNEQFF
DNA: TGTGCCAGCAGCCCCGCCGGGACTCAAAATGAGCAGTTCTTC

V: TRBV20-1
J: TRBJ2-1
size: .
D: .
CDR3: CSARDYQGGGEQFF
DNA: TGCAGTGCTAGAGATTACCAGGGGGGCGGTGAGCAGTTCTTC

V: TRBV29-1
J: TRBJ2-7
size: .
D: TRBD1
CDR3: CSAWTGGYEQYF
DNA: TGCAGCGCGTGGACAGGGGGCTACGAGCAGTACTTC

V: TRBV7-8
J: TRBJ1-5
size: few
D: TRBD1
CDR3: CASSSTGTGLGQPQHF
DNA: TGTGCCAGCTCAAGCACCGGGACAGGGCTGGGGCAGCCCCAGCATTTT

V: TRBV2
J: TRBJ2-1
size: few
D: .
CDR3: CASKKEAGNEQFF
DNA: TGTGCCAGCAAAAAAGAGGCGGGCAATGAGCAGTTCTTC

V: TRBV4-1
J: TRBJ2-1
size: .
D: .
CDR3: CASSQGRVARDNEQFF
DNA: TGCGCCAGCAGCCAAGGAAGGGTAGCCAGGGACAATGAGCAGTTCTTC

V: TRBV4-1
J: TRBJ2-2
size: .
D: .
CDR3: CASSIESGVATGELFF
DNA: TGCGCCAGCAGCATAGAGAGCGGTGTGGCCACCGGGGAGCTGTTTTTT

V: TRBV10-3
J: TRBJ2-5
size: .
D: .
CDR3: CAISAAGARGETQYF
DNA: TGTGCCATCAGTGCGGCGGGGGCCCGGGGGGAGACCCAGTACTTC

V: TRBV30
J: TRBJ1-5
size: .
D: .
CDR3: CAWTPSGGQPQHF
DNA: TGTGCCTGGACCCCGTCGGGGGGTCAGCCCCAGCATTTT

V: TRBV11-3
J: TRBJ2-1
size: .
D: .
CDR3: CASSLGPMEQFF
DNA: TGTGCCAGCAGCTTAGGGCCAATGGAGCAGTTCTTC

V: TRBV14
J: TRBJ2-1
size: .
D: TRBD2
CDR3: CASSNKGPDGGGPREQFF
DNA: TGTGCCAGCAGCAACAAGGGCCCCGACGGCGGGGGGCCCAGGGAGCAGTTCTTC

V: TRBV4-2
J: TRBJ2-2
size: few
D: .
CDR3: CASSTGNTGELFF
DNA: TGTGCCAGCAGCACAGGGAACACCGGGGAGCTGTTTTTT

V: TRBV19
J: TRBJ1-6
size: .
D: .
CDR3: CASSPSGWRNSPLHF
DNA: TGTGCCAGTAGTCCATCAGGCTGGAGAAATTCACCCCTCCACTTT

V: TRBV7-7
J: TRBJ2-5
size: .
D: .
CDR3: CASSLYEGETQYF
DNA: TGTGCCAGCAGCTTATATGAGGGGGAGACCCAGTACTTC

V: TRBV28
J: TRBJ1-6
size: .
D: .
CDR3: CASSFGRHAESPLHF
DNA: TGTGCCAGCAGTTTCGGTCGACACGCTGAATCACCCCTCCACTTT

V: TRBV4-3
J: TRBJ2-1
size: few
D: .
CDR3: CASSQAPSDEQFF
DNA: TGCGCCAGCAGCCAAGCCCCCTCGGATGAGCAGTTCTTC

V: TRBV6-2/TRBV6-3
J: TRBJ2-7
size: .
D: .
CDR3: CASRDLSSYEQYF
DNA: TGTGCCAGCAGAGACCTGAGCTCCTACGAGCAGTACTTC

V: TRBV4-1
J: TRBJ1-2
size: .
D: TRBD1
CDR3: CASSPDVPRTGLGYTF
DNA: TGCGCCAGCAGCCCAGATGTTCCTCGGACAGGGCTAGGCTACACCTTC

V: TRBV4-1
J: TRBJ1-5
size: .
D: .
CDR3: CASSQVASLSNQPQHF
DNA: TGCGCCAGCAGCCAAGTAGCCAGCCTGAGCAATCAGCCCCAGCATTTT

V: TRBV6-2/TRBV6-3
J: TRBJ2-1
size: .
D: TRBD2
CDR3: CASSPLTSGLSSYNEQFF
DNA: TGTGCCAGCAGTCCACTGACTAGCGGCCTTAGCTCCTACAATGAGCAGTTCTTC

V: TRBV12-3/TRBV12-4
J: TRBJ2-2
size: .
D: .
CDR3: CASTFQGANTGELFF
DNA: TGTGCCAGCACCTTCCAGGGTGCAAACACCGGGGAGCTGTTTTTT

V: TRBV7-2
J: TRBJ1-2
size: few
D: TRBD1
CDR3: CASSRQGVNYGYTF
DNA: TGTGCCAGCAGTCGGCAGGGGGTTAACTATGGCTACACCTTC

V: TRBV7-9
J: TRBJ2-7
size: .
D: TRBD1
CDR3: CASSPRTGMVYEQYF
DNA: TGTGCCAGCAGCCCTAGGACAGGGATGGTCTACGAGCAGTACTTC

V: TRBV6-1
J: TRBJ2-1
size: .
D: .
CDR3: CATSGFQSRNEQFF
DNA: TGTGCCACCTCCGGGTTCCAGTCAAGGAATGAGCAGTTCTTC

V: TRBV7-2
J: TRBJ1-2
size: few
D: TRBD1
CDR3: CASSFAGLTGTVDGYTF
DNA: TGTGCCAGCAGCTTCGCCGGATTGACAGGGACTGTTGATGGCTACACCTTC

V: TRBV24-1
J: TRBJ1-5
size: .
D: TRBD1
CDR3: CATSDSGQGAKYSGPRAQHF
DNA: TGTGCCACCAGTGATTCGGGACAGGGAGCCAAGTACTCCGGGCCCCGGGCCCAGCATTTT

V: TRBV11-1
J: TRBJ2-5
size: few
D: .
CDR3: CASSSAERAYF
DNA: TGTGCCAGCAGCTCGGCTGAGAGGGCGTACTTC

V: TRBV7-9
J: TRBJ1-2
size: .
D: .
CDR3: CASSLSATDYGYTF
DNA: TGTGCCAGCAGCTTATCAGCGACTGACTATGGCTACACCTTC

V: TRBV7-7
J: TRBJ1-5
size: .
D: .
CDR3: CASSSEVGFNQPQHF
DNA: TGTGCCAGCAGCTCCGAAGTAGGGTTCAATCAGCCCCAGCATTTT

V: TRBV15
J: TRBJ1-2
size: .
D: .
CDR3: CATSGRGQTRRGYTF
DNA: TGTGCCACTAGCGGCAGGGGCCAGACCCGGCGGGGCTACACCTTC

V: TRBV6-5
J: TRBJ2-5
size: few
D: .
CDR3: CAARGETQYF
DNA: TGTGCCGCCCGAGGGGAGACCCAGTACTTC

V: TRBV7-8
J: TRBJ1-6
size: many
D: .
CDR3: CASSLLQGHSPLHF
DNA: TGTGCCAGCAGCTTACTACAGGGTCATTCACCCCTCCACTTT

V: TRBV6-2/TRBV6-3
J: TRBJ2-1
size: .
D: TRBD2
CDR3: CASSPSGGANEQFF
DNA: TGTGCCAGCAGCCCTAGCGGAGGGGCAAATGAGCAGTTCTTC

V: TRBV6-1
J: TRBJ2-1
size: .
D: TRBD2
CDR3: CASSADSGGYNEQFF
DNA: TGTGCCAGCAGTGCCGATAGCGGGGGGTACAATGAGCAGTTCTTC

V: TRBV11-2
J: TRBJ1-1
size: .
D: TRBD1
CDR3: CASSTGTGRLTEAFF
DNA: TGTGCCAGCAGCACGGGGACAGGGAGACTCACTGAAGCTTTCTTT

V: TRBV7-6
J: TRBJ2-5
size: .
D: .
CDR3: CASSQRHGETQYF
DNA: TGTGCCAGCAGCCAACGACATGGGGAGACCCAGTACTTC

V: TRBV20-1
J: TRBJ2-1
size: .
D: .
CDR3: CSARGLVNEQFF
DNA: TGCAGTGCTAGGGGGCTGGTAAATGAGCAGTTCTTC

V: TRBV7-8
J: TRBJ1-2
size: many
D: TRBD1
CDR3: CASSRHAGQGSGSNYGYTF
DNA: TGTGCCAGCAGCCGACACGCAGGACAGGGGTCCGGTTCTAACTATGGCTACACCTTC

V: TRBV14
J: TRBJ2-1
size: .
D: TRBD1
CDR3: CASSPTGTGVVNEQFF
DNA: TGTGCCAGCAGCCCTACCGGGACAGGGGTTGTGAATGAGCAGTTCTTC

V: TRBV7-2
J: TRBJ2-7
size: few
D: .
CDR3: CASSLSPRGTYEQYF
DNA: TGTGCCAGCAGCTTGAGTCCCCGGGGTACCTACGAGCAGTACTTC